These 22 T cell receptor beta chains were all obtained from the same sample, sequenced in a study of blood T cell repertoires in COVID-19. Profiling relied on immunoSEQ multiplex PCR, and the TCRdb table lists in-frame clones only, not all of them. The data contain 230,000 or so clones, roughly nine tenths of them singletons. Sample: peripheral blood. The receptors were gathered from a woman aged 40 to 49 who had recovered from COVID-19.

V gene TRBV6-5 combines with J gene TRBJ2-3; maybe TRBD1 (5 bases). There are 13 residues in the CDR3. Germline V gene lookup returns CDR1 MNHEY and CDR2 SVGAGI. V lost 5 bases, J lost 4 bases, and 10 bases lay in between. CDR3 nucleotides: TGTGCCAGCAGTACCTGGGGCGCAGATACGCAGTATTTT. Protein product: CASSTWGADTQYF.

This sequence joins TRBV4-1 and TRBJ1-1; the D gene is possibly TRBD1 (6 bases). V was trimmed by 1 base and J by 10 bases, leaving 13 bases between them. The CDR3 extends over 13 amino acids. The germline gives CDR1 MGHRA, CDR2 YSYEKL. CDR3 protein: CASSQVISDRAFF. The CDR3 DNA reads TGCGCCAGCAGCCAAGTCATTTCGGACAGAGCTTTCTTT.

This chain joins TRBV10-3 and TRBJ2-3; 8 nucleotides match TRBD2. CDR3 length: 16 residues. The V gene end was trimmed by 7 bases and the J gene end by 0 bases; junction bases not matched to a gene: 9. Germline V gene data show CDR1 as ENHRY and CDR2 as SYGVKD. In DNA, the CDR3 is TGTGCCATCACCCAGTCCGGGACTAGAAGCACAGATACGCAGTATTTT. Translated, it gives CAITQSGTRSTDTQYF.

This clone was observed once. The rearrangement uses TRBV9 and TRBJ2-7; D remains unclear. This CDR3 spans 13 amino acids. V lost 0 bases to trimming and J lost 0 bases, with 4 bases between them. The germline V gene has CDR1 SGDLS and CDR2 YYNGEE. Here the CDR3 reads CASSVVISYEQYV. The CDR3 DNA reads TGTGCCAGCAGCGTAGTTATCTCCTACGAGCAGTACGTC.

V usage is TRBV6-2 or TRBV6-3 and J usage is TRBJ2-7, with D maybe TRBD2 (5 bases). V was shortened by 6 bases and J by 7 bases, with 16 bases between the two germline ends. Germline values: CDR1 MNHEY, CDR2 SVGEGT. The CDR3 extends over 13 amino acids. This chain's CDR3 is CASSRSGTLEQYV. CDR3 nucleotides: TGTGCCAGCAGCCGGAGCGGCACCCTGGAGCAGTACGTC.

The gene calls are TRBV4-1 and TRBJ2-7, with no clear D. CDR3 length: 16 residues. Looked up from germline, CDR1 is MGHRA and CDR2 is YSYEKL. V lost 2 bases, J lost 3 bases, and 17 bases lay in between. The CDR3 protein is CASSQTSSLDGYEQYF. DNA of the CDR3: TGCGCCAGCAGCCAAACGTCAAGTCTAGATGGCTACGAGCAGTACTTC.

This chain connects TRBV10-3 to TRBJ2-3; the match to TRBD1 covers 11 bases. Germline assignment: CDR1 ENHRY and CDR2 SYGVKD. The CDR3 has 17 amino acids. Losses at the gene ends were 3 bases for V and 1 base for J; bases not matched to a gene: 6. CDR3 region: CAISDAWGQGGTDTQYF. CDR3 coding DNA: TGTGCCATCAGTGACGCTTGGGGACAGGGGGGCACAGATACGCAGTATTTT.

The chain is built from TRBV10-3 and TRBJ2-1, with 7 bases that match TRBD2. The CDR3 contains 15 residues. The germline V gene encodes CDR1 ENHRY and CDR2 SYGVKD. V dropped 2 bases and J dropped 3; count of bases not matched to a gene: 4. The CDR3 sequence: CAISEGRDRYNEQFF. CDR3 in DNA: TGTGCCATCAGTGAGGGGAGGGACCGCTACAATGAGCAGTTCTTC.

The V gene is TRBV30, the J gene TRBJ1-4; maybe TRBD1 (6 bases). Trimming cost V 4 bases and J 11 bases, with 20 bases left between them. CDR3 size: 14 residues. CDR1 and CDR2 from the germline V gene are GTSNPN and SVGIG (reference sequence). The CDR3 sequence is CAWTRDRFSAKLFF. In DNA form, the CDR3 reads TGTGCCTGGACCCGAGACAGGTTTTCAGCGAAACTGTTTTTT.

The chain joins TRBV5-4 to TRBJ2-5; 14 bases agree with TRBD2. Germline-derived CDR1 and CDR2 are SGHNT and YYREEE (reference sequence). The CDR3 totals 17 residues. The junction had 14 bases not matched to a gene; V was cut back by 9 bases and J by 4 bases. CDR3 sequence: CATISEAGLAGVETQYF. CDR3 sequence (DNA): TGTGCCACGATCTCGGAAGCGGGACTAGCGGGAGTAGAGACCCAGTACTTC.

This chain uses TRBV10-2 with TRBJ1-4; TRBD1 is a possible D gene (5 bases). Germline V gene lookup returns CDR1 WSHSY and CDR2 SAAADI. V lost 8 bases and J 8 bases, leaving 15 bases between the germline ends. The length of the CDR3 is 13 residues. CDR3 nucleotide sequence: TGCGCCAGCGCGGGAACCCCAGGGGAAAAACTGTTTTTT. It encodes CASAGTPGEKLFF.

V usage is TRBV6-5 and J usage is TRBJ2-3; D possibly corresponds to TRBD1 (7 bases). Germline values: CDR1 MNHEY, CDR2 SVGAGI. V gave up 6 bases and J gave up 10 bases, with 17 bases separating them. This CDR3 region has 13 residues. The CDR3 reads CASSPEAGTAQYF. DNA of the CDR3: TGTGCCAGCAGCCCGGAGGCGGGGACAGCGCAGTATTTT.

Only one count was recorded for this clone. This chain joins TRBV6-5 and TRBJ1-5; 8 nucleotides line up with TRBD1. With 8 bases clipped from V and 2 bases from J, the junction kept 5 bases outside the gene matches. The CDR3 contains 14 residues. Germline loops: CDR1 MNHEY, CDR2 SVGAGI. The CDR3 sequence is CASATTGGNQPQHF. The CDR3 bases are TGTGCCAGCGCGACGACAGGGGGCAATCAGCCCCAGCATTTT.

The CDR3 DNA follows: TGTGCCAGCAGTTTCCTAGCGGGAGCCGAGCAGTACGTC. It codes for CASSFLAGAEQYV. The chain links TRBV27 to TRBJ2-7; the match to TRBD2 covers 10 bases. The CDR3 runs 13 residues. Germline V gene data show CDR1 as MNHEY and CDR2 as SMNVEV (reference sequence). V lost 3 bases and J lost 6; bases outside the gene matches: 2.

The V gene is TRBV2, the J gene TRBJ2-5; unclear D gene. V lost 6 bases to trimming and J lost 3 bases, with 26 bases between them. The CDR3 loop spans 18 amino acids. The V gene's germline CDR1 is SNHLY and CDR2 FYNNEI. CDR3: CASSAQYSDVTREETQYF. Here the CDR3 DNA reads TGTGCCAGCAGCGCCCAGTACTCTGATGTGACTCGGGAAGAGACCCAGTACTTC.

The rearrangement links TRBV30 to TRBJ1-5; 12 bases are shared with TRBD1. The germline V gene encodes CDR1 GTSNPN and CDR2 SVGIG (reference sequence). CDR3 length equals 18 residues. Losses at the gene ends were 5 bases for V and 1 base for J; bases not matched to a gene: 12. The CDR3 protein is CAWAGTGGRVGSNQPQHF. The CDR3 bases are TGTGCCTGGGCCGGGACAGGGGGCCGGGTGGGCAGCAATCAGCCCCAGCATTTT.

Comment on this clone: At one end, the junction sequence differs from germline, possibly due to a read error. The CDR3 spells CASSIGGADTGELFF. The CDR3 bases are TGTGCCAGTAGCATAGGGGGAGCGGACACCGGGGAGCTGTTTTTT. The rearrangement uses TRBV19 and TRBJ2-2; a possible D gene is TRBD1 (6 bases). The CDR3 is 15 residues long. Germline assignment: CDR1 LNHDA and CDR2 SQIVND (reference sequence).

The chain combines TRBV7-3 with TRBJ2-7; possibly TRBD2 for D (6 bases). The V end lost 5 bases, the J end lost 4 bases, and 12 bases lay between the germline ends. From germline, CDR1 is SGHTA and CDR2 FQGTGA. The CDR3 covers 13 residues. The CDR3 nucleotides read TGTGCCAGCAGCCCCACGGGAGAATACGAGCAGTACTTC. Its protein product is CASSPTGEYEQYF.

The V gene is TRBV11-3, the J gene TRBJ1-2, with TRBD1 matching over 7 bases. The CDR3 sequence is 15 residues long. V gave up 4 bases and J gave up 14 bases; unmatched junction bases: 19. From germline, CDR1 is SGHNT and CDR2 YENEEA. This chain's CDR3 is CASSSLLFVGQPLTF. As DNA, the CDR3 is TGTGCCAGCAGCTCCTTACTCTTTGTGGGACAGCCATTGACCTTC.

This rearrangement joins TRBV3-1 (or the pseudogene TRBV3-2) to TRBJ2-5; no reliable D call. The germline CDR1 and CDR2 sequences are LGHDT and YNNKEL (reference sequence). The germline V and J ends were trimmed by 4 bases and 5 bases, with 17 bases remaining between them. The CDR3 runs to 15 residues. The CDR3 here is CASSPSETRMETQYF. CDR3 bases: TGTGCCAGCAGCCCCTCAGAGACTCGGATGGAGACCCAGTACTTC.

The J gene is TRBJ2-4, the V gene TRBV30, with 8 bases fitting TRBD2. J lost 3 bases, V lost 4 bases, and 14 bases had no gene match. Looked up from germline, CDR1 is GTSNPN and CDR2 is SVGIG (reference sequence). The CDR3 consists of 17 residues. CDR3: CAWIPAGAGGHKNIQYF. Here the CDR3 DNA reads TGTGCCTGGATTCCCGCGGGGGCGGGGGGCCACAAAAACATTCAGTACTTC.

The rearrangement uses TRBV28 and TRBJ1-1; D call uncertain. V lost 7 bases, J lost 4 bases, and 19 bases lay in between. Germline V gene data show CDR1 as MDHEN and CDR2 as SYDVKM. The CDR3 consists of 15 residues. CDR3 in amino acids: CASTAPWRVSTEAFF. CDR3 DNA: TGTGCCAGCACCGCCCCCTGGAGGGTTTCCACTGAAGCTTTCTTT. The entire variable domain, with the rest obtained from reference TRBV28 and TRBJ1-1, is as follows: DVKVTQSSRYLVKRTGEKVFLECVQDMDHENMFWYRQDPGLGLRLIYFSYDVKMKEKGDIPEGYSVSREKKERFSLILESASTNQTSMYLCASTAPWRVSTEAFFGQGTRLTVV.